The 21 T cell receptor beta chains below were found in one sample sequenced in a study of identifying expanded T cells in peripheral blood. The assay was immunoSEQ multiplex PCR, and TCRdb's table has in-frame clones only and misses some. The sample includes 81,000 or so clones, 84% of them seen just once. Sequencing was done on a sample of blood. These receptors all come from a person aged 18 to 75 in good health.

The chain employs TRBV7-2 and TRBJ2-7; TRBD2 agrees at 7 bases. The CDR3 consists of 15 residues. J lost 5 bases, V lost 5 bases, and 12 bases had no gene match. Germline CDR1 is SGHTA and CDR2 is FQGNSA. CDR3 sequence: CASSPARGRVDEQYF. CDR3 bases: TGTGCCAGCAGCCCAGCGCGGGGGAGGGTGGACGAGCAGTACTTC.

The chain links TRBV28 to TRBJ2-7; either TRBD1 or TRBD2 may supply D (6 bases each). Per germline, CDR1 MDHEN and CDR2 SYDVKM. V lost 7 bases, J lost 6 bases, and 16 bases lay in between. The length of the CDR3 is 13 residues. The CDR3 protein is CASNTGAPPEQYF. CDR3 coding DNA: TGTGCCAGCAATACGGGGGCGCCCCCCGAGCAGTACTTC.

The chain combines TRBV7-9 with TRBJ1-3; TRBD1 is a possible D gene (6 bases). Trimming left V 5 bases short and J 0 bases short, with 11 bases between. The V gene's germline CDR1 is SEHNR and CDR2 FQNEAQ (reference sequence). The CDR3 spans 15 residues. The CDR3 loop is CASSQAGVSGNTIYF. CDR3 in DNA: TGTGCCAGCAGCCAAGCAGGGGTCTCTGGAAACACCATATATTTT.

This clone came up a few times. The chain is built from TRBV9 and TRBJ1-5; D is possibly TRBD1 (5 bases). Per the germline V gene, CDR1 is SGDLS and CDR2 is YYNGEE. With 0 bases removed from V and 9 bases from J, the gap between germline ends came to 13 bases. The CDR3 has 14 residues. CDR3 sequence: CASSVVGDGGPQHF. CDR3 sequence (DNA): TGTGCCAGCAGCGTAGTTGGGGACGGGGGGCCCCAGCATTTT. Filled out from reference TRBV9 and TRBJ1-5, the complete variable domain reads DSGVTQTPKHLITATGQRVTLRCSPRSGDLSVYWYQQSLDQGLQFLIQYYNGEERAKGNILERFSAQQFPDLHSELNLSSLELGDSALYFCASSVVGDGGPQHFGDGTRLSIL.

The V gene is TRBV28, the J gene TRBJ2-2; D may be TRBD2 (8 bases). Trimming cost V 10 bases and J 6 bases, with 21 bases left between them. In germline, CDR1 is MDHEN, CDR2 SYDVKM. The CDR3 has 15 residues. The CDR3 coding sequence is TGTGCCACCAAGGGGGCGGGAGGAGTTTCCGGGGAGCTGTTTTTT. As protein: CATKGAGGVSGELFF.

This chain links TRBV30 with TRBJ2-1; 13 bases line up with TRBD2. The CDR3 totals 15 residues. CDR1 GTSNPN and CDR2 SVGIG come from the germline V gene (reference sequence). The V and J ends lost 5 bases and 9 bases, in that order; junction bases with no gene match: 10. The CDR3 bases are TGTGCCTGGCAACTCGGACTAGCGGGAGAGGGTGAGCAGTTCTTC. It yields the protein CAWQLGLAGEGEQFF.

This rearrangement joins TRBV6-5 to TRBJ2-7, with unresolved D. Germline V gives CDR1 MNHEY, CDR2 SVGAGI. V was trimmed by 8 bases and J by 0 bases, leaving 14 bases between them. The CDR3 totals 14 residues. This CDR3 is CASSRTASSYEQYF. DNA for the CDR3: TGTGCCAGCTCCAGGACCGCAAGCTCCTACGAGCAGTACTTC.

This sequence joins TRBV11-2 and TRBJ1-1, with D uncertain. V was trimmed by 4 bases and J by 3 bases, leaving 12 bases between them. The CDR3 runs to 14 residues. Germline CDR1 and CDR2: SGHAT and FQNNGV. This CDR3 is CASSSTLEYTEAFF. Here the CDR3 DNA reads TGTGCCAGCAGCTCTACACTTGAATACACTGAAGCTTTCTTT.

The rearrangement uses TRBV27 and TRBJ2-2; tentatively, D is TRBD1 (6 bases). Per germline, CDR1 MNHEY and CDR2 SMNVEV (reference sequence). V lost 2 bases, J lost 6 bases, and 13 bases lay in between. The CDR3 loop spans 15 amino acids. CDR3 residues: CASSLTGTWAGELFF. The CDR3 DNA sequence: TGTGCCAGCAGTTTAACAGGGACCTGGGCCGGGGAGCTGTTTTTT.

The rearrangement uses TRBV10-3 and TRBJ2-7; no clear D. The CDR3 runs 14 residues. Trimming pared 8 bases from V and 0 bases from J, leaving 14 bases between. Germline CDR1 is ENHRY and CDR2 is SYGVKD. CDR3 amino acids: CAIGPTGGSYEQYF. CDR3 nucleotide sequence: TGTGCCATCGGGCCCACCGGCGGCTCCTACGAGCAGTACTTC.

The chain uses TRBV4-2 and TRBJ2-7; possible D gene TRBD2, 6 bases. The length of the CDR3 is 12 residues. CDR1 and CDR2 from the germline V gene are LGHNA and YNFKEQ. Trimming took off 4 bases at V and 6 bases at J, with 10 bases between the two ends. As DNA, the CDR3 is TGTGCCAGCAGCCCCCGGGACTCCGAGCAGTACTTC. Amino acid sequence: CASSPRDSEQYF.

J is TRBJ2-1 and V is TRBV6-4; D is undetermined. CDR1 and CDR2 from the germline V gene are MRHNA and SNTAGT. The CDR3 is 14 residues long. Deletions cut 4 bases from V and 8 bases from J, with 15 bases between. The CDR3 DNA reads TGTGCCAGCAGTGTCCAAACCCTCGAGTATGAGCAGTTCTTC. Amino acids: CASSVQTLEYEQFF.

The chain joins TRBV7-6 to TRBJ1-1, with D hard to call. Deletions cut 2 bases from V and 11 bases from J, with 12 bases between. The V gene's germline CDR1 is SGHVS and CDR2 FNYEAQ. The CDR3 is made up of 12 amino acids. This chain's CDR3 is CASSLLGKEAFF. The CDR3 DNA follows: TGTGCCAGCAGCTTACTTGGGAAGGAGGCTTTCTTT.

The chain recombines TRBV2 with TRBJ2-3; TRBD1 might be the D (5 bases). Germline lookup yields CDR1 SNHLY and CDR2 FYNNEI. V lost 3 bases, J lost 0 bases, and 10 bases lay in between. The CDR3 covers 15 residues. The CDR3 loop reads CASSERQPSTDTQYF. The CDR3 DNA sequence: TGTGCCAGCAGTGAGAGACAGCCTAGCACAGATACGCAGTATTTT.

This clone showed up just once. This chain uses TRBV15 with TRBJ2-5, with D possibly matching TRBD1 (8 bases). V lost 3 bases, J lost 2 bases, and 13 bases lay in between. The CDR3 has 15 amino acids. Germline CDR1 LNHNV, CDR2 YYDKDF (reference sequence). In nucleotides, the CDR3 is TGTGCCACCAGCAGGGGGGGGACAGGTCAAGAGACCCAGTACTTC. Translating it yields CATSRGGTGQETQYF.

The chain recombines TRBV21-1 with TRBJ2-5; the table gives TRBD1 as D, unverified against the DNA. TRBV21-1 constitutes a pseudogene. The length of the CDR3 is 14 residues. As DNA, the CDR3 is TGTGCCAACCATCTTGACAGGGGGCGAGAGACCCAGTACTTC. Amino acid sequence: CANHLDRGRETQYF.

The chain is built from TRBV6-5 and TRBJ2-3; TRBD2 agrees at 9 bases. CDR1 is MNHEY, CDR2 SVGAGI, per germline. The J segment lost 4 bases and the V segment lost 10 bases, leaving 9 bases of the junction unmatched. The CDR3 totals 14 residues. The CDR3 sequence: CATNLAGAADTQYF. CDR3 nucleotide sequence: TGTGCCACCAATTTAGCGGGAGCTGCAGATACGCAGTATTTT.

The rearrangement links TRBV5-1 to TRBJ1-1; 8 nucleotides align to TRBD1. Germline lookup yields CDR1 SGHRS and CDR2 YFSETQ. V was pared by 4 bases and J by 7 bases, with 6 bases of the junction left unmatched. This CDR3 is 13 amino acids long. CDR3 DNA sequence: TGCGCCAGCAGCCCTACAGGGGGTGTTGAAGCTTTCTTT. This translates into CASSPTGGVEAFF.

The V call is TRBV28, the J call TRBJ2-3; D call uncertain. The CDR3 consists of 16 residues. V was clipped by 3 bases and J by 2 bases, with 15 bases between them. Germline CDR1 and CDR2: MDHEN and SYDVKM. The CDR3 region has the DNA TGTGCCAGCAGTTTGAGCCTGTTAAGCTACACAGATACGCAGTATTTT. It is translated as CASSLSLLSYTDTQYF. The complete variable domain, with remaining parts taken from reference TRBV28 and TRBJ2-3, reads DVKVTQSSRYLVKRTGEKVFLECVQDMDHENMFWYRQDPGLGLRLIYFSYDVKMKEKGDIPEGYSVSREKKERFSLILESASTNQTSMYLCASSLSLLSYTDTQYFGPGTRLTVL.

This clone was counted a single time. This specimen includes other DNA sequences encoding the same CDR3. The DNA for the CDR3 is TGTGCCAGCTCACCAAGTGGGAGCACAGATACGCAGTATTTT. Translated, it gives CASSPSGSTDTQYF. This chain uses TRBV18 with TRBJ2-3; D remains unclear. Germline loops: CDR1 KGHSH, CDR2 LQKENI. The CDR3 is made up of 14 amino acids. V was cut by 2 bases and J by 0 bases, with 6 bases left in between.

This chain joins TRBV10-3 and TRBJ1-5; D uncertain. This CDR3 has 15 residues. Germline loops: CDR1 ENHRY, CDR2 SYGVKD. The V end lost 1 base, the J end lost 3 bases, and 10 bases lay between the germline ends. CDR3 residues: CAISELGKDNQPQHF. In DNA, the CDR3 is TGTGCCATCAGTGAGTTAGGGAAGGACAATCAGCCCCAGCATTTT.